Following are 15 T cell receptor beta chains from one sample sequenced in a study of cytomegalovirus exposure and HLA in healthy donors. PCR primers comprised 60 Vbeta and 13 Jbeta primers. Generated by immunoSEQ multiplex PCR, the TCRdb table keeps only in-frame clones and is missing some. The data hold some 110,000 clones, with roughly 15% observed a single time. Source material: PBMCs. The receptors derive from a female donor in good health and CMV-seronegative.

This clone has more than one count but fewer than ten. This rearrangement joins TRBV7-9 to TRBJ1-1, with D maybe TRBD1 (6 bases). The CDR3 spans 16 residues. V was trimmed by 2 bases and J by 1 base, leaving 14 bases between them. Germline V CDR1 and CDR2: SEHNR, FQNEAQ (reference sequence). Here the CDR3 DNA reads TGTGCCAGCAGCTTAAAGGTGGGAGGGGGGAACACTGAAGCTTTCTTT. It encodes CASSLKVGGGNTEAFF. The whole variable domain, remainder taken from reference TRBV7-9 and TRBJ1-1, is DTGVSQNPRHKITKRGQNVTFRCDPISEHNRLYWYRQTLGQGPEFLTYFQNEAQLEKSRLLSDRFSAERPKGSFSTLEIQRTEQGDSAMYLCASSLKVGGGNTEAFFGQGTRLTVV.

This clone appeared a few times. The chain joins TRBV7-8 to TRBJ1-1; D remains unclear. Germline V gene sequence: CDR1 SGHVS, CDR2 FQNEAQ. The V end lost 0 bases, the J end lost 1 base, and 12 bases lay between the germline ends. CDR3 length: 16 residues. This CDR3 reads CASSLALQPPNTEAFF. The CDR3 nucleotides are TGTGCCAGCAGCTTAGCGCTACAGCCTCCGAACACTGAAGCTTTCTTT.

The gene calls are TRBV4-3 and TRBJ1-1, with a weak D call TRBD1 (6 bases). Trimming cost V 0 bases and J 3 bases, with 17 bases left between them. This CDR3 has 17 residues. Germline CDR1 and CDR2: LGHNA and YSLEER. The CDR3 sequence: CASSQDWERGGDTEAFF. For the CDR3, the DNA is TGCGCCAGCAGCCAAGATTGGGAGAGGGGGGGGGACACTGAAGCTTTCTTT.

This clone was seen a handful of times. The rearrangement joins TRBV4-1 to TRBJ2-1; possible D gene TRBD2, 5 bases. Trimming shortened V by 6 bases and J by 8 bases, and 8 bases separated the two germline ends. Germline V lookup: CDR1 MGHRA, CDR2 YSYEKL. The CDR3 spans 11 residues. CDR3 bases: TGCGCCAGCAGATTGGAGGATGAGCAGTTCTTC. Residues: CASRLEDEQFF.

The CDR3 is CASSLGGGSDTQYF. Here the CDR3 DNA reads TGTGCCAGCAGTCTCGGGGGAGGGTCAGATACGCAGTATTTT. The chain couples TRBV7-6 to TRBJ2-3, with 7 nucleotides matching TRBD2. J was trimmed by 4 bases and V by 6 bases; bases with no gene match: 7. The CDR3 sequence is 14 residues long. Germline V gene lookup returns CDR1 SGHVS and CDR2 FNYEAQ.

The DNA of the CDR3 is TGTGCCAGCAGCTTGGCGGGTAATCAGCCCCAGCATTTT. Its translation is CASSLAGNQPQHF. The chain recombines TRBV5-6 with TRBJ1-5; D is unclear. This CDR3 region has 13 residues. The germline V and J ends were trimmed by 0 bases and 4 bases, with 5 bases remaining between them. From germline, CDR1 is SGHDT and CDR2 YYEEEE.

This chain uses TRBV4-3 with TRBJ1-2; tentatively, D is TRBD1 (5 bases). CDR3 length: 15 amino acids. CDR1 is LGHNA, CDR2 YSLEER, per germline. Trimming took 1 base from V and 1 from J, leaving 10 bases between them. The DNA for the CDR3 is TGCGCCAGCAGCCAAGGGACACGGAGTAACTATGGCTACACCTTC. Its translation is CASSQGTRSNYGYTF.

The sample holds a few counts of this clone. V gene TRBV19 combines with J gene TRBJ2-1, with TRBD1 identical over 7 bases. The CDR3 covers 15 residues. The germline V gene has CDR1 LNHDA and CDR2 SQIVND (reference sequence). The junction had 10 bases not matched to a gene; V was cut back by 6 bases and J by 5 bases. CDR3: CASSSWDRDNNEQFF. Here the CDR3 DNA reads TGTGCCAGTAGCTCGTGGGACAGAGATAACAATGAGCAGTTCTTC.

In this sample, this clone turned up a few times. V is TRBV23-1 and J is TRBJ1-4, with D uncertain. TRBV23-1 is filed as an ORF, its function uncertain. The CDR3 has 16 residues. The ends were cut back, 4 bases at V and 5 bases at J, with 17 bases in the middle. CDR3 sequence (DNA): TGCGCCAGCAGTCCCCCCAGGAAAAAGTTGAATGAAAAACTGTTTTTT. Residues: CASSPPRKKLNEKLFF.

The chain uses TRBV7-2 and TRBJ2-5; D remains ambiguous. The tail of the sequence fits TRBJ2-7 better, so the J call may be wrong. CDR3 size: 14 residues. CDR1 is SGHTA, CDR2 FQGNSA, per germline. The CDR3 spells CASSLAAVSYEQYF. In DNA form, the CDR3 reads TGTGCCAGCAGCTTAGCCGCGGTCTCCTACGAGCAGTACTTC.

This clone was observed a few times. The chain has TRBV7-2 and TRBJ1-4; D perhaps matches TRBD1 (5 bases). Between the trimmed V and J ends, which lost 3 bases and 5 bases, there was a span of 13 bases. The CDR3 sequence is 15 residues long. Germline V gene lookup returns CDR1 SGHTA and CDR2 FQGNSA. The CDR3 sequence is CASSLAGLLNEKLFF. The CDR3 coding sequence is TGTGCCAGCAGCTTGGCGGGACTACTCAATGAAAAACTGTTTTTT.

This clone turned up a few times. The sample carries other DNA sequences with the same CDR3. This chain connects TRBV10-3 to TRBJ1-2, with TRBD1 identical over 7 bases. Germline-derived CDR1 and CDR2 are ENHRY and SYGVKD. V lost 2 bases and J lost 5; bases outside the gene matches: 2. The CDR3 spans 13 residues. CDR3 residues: CAISEGQDYGYTF. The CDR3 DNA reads TGTGCCATCAGTGAGGGACAGGATTATGGCTACACCTTC.

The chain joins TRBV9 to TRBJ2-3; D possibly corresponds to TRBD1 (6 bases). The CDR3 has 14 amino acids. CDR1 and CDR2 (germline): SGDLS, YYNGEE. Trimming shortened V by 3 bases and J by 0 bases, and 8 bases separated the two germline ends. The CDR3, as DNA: TGTGCCAGCAGCGCCAGGGGAAGCACAGATACGCAGTATTTT. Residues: CASSARGSTDTQYF.

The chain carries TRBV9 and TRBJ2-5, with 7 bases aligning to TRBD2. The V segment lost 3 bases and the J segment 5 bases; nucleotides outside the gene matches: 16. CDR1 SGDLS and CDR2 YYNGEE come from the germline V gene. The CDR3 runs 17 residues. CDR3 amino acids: CASSGSPGREPWETQYF. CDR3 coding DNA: TGTGCCAGCAGCGGAAGCCCAGGGAGGGAGCCCTGGGAGACCCAGTACTTC.

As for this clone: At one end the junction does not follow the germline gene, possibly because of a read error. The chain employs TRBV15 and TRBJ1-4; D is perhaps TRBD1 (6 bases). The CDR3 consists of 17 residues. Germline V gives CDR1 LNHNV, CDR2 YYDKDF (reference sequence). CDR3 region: CATSTLLTRDTVRGFVF. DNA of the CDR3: TGTGCCACCAGCACGCTCCTCACCCGGGACACGGTCCGAGGTTTTGTTTTT.